The T cell receptor beta chain described here comes from a study of blood T cell repertoires in COVID-19. The junction had 5 bases not matched to a gene; V was cut back by 8 bases and J by 4 bases. This CDR3 is built from 13 residues. Original data processing: Reference gene primers were amplified, and this amplification served to estimate nucleated cell counts. Repertoires were generated with immunoSEQ multiplex PCR, while TCRdb's copy carries only in-frame clones and drops some. That table supplies the V and J calls and clone size; D and trimming were determined from the DNA. The sample lists under 300,000 clones; 70% to 85% were seen once.

This clonotype was sampled from a woman aged 80 or older with acute or convalescent COVID-19. The sample consisted of peripheral blood. The gene calls are TRBV12-3 or TRBV12-4 and TRBJ1-3, with TRBD1 identical over 7 bases. The CDR3 bases are TGTGCCAGCTCGCCGACAGGGGGAAACACCATATATTTT. Amino acid sequence: CASSPTGGNTIYF.